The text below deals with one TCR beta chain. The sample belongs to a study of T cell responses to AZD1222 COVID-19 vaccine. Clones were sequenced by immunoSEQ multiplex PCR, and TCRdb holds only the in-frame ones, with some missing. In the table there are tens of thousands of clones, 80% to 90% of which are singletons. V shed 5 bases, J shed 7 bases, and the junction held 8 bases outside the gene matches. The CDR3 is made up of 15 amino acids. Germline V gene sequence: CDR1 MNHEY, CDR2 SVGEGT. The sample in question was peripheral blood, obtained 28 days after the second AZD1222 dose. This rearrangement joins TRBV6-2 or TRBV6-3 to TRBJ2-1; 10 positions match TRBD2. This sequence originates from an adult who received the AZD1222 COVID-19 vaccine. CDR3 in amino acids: CASSTLAGGGNEQFF. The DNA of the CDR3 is TGTGCCAGCAGTACTTTAGCGGGAGGCGGAAATGAGCAGTTCTTC.